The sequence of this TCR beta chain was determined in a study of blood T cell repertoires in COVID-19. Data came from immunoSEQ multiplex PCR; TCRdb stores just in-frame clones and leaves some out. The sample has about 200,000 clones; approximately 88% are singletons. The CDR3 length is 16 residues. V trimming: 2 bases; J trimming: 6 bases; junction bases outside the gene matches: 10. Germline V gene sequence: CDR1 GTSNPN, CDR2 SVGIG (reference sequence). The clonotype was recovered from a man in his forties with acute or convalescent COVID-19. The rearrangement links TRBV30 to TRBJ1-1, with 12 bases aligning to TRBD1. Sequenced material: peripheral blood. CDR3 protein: CAWSSRDRGRGAEAFF. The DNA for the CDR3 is TGTGCCTGGAGTTCCAGGGACAGGGGGCGAGGGGCTGAAGCTTTCTTT.